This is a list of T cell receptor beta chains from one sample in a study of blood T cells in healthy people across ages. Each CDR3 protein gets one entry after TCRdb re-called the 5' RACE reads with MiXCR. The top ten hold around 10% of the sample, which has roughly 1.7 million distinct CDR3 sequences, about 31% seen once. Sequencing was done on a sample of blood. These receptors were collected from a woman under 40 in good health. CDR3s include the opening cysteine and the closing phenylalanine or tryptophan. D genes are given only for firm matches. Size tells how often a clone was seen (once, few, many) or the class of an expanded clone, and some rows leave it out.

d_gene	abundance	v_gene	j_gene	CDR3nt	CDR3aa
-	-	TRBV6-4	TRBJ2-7	TGTGCCAGCAGTATCAGGGGGGAATCCTACGAGCAGTACTTC	CASSIRGESYEQYF
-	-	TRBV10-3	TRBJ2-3	TGTGCCATCAGTGGGGGGGGCGGGACTAGCACAGATACGCAGTATTTT	CAISGGGGTSTDTQYF
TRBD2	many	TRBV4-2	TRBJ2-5	TGTGCCAGCAGCCAAGATCTGGCGGGAGGGTTCGAGACCCAGTACTTC	CASSQDLAGGFETQYF
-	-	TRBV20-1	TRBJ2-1	TGCAGTGCTACCCCAGACCAGCGCCCATACAATGAGCAGTTCTTC	CSATPDQRPYNEQFF
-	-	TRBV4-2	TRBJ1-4	TGTGCCAGCAGCCGCCACCCCAGGACGACTAATGAAAAACTGTTTTTT	CASSRHPRTTNEKLFF
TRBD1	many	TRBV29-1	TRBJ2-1	TGCAGCGTTCTTTCCACAGGGGATGAGCAGTTCTTC	CSVLSTGDEQFF
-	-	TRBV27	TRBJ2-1	TGTGCCAGCAGCCCGGCGGGCCAATCAACGGGAAATGAGCAGTTCTTC	CASSPAGQSTGNEQFF
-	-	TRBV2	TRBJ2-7	TGTGCCAGCAGTAAGGTTTTGTCCAGCACCGGAGAGCAGTACTTC	CASSKVLSSTGEQYF
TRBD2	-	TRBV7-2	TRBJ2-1	TGTACCAGCAGCTTAAACGGGGGGGCTTACAATGAGCAGTTCTTC	CTSSLNGGAYNEQFF
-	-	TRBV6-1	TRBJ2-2	TGTGCCAGCAGTTCCATCTCGGCGGGGACCGGGGAGCTGTTTTTT	CASSSISAGTGELFF
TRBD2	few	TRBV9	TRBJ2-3	TGTGCCAGCAGCGTAGACCCTAGCGGGGCCGGCGATACGCAGTATTTT	CASSVDPSGAGDTQYF
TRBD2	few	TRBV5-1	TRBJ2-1	TGCGCCAGCAGCTTGGGCCCGGGAGGGAGTGACTATGAGCAGTTCTTC	CASSLGPGGSDYEQFF
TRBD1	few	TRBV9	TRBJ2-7	TGTGCCAGCAGCCCCTACAAACTCCGGACAGGGGCCTACGAGCAGTACTTC	CASSPYKLRTGAYEQYF
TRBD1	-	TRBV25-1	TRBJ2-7	TGTGCCAGCATGGGACAGACCTACGAGCAGTACTTC	CASMGQTYEQYF
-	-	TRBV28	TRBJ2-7	TGTGCCAGCGCAGGGGAAAAGTCCTACGAGCAGTACTTC	CASAGEKSYEQYF
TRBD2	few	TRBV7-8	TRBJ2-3	TGTGCCAGCAGCTTTTGGACTAGCGGGCCCATAGATACGCAGTATTTT	CASSFWTSGPIDTQYF
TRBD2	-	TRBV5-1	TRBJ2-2	TGCGCCAGCAGCTTAAGGACTAGCGGGAGGGGGAACACTGGGGAGCGGTTTTTT	CASSLRTSGRGNTGERFF
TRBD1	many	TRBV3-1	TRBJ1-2	TGTGCCAGCAGCCCCGGCACAGGGGACTATGGCTACACCTTC	CASSPGTGDYGYTF
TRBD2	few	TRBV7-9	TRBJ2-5	TGTGCCAGCAGCTTAAGAAGACTAGCGTTACAAGAGACCCAGTACTTC	CASSLRRLALQETQYF
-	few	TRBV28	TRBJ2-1	TGTGCCAGCACGAGCGGGTCTAGCTCCTACAATGAGCAGTTCTTC	CASTSGSSSYNEQFF
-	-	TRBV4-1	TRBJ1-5	TGCGCCAGCAGCCAAGATCGGGACGTCCGCAATCAGCCCCAGCATTTT	CASSQDRDVRNQPQHF
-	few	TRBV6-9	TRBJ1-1	TGTGCCACCAATCCAAGGAACACTGAAGCTTTCTTT	CATNPRNTEAFF
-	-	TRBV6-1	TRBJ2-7	TGTGCCAGCTGGGGAGACCACGAGCAGTACTTC	CASWGDHEQYF
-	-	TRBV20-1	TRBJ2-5	TGCAGTGCTTACCTCCAGTCACTCTCCTACAATGAGCAGTACTTC	CSAYLQSLSYNEQYF
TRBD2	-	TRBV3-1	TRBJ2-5	TGTGCCAGCAGCCAAGATGGGGCTAGCGGGCAAGAGACCCAGTACTTC	CASSQDGASGQETQYF
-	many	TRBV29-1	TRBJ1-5	TGCAGCGCCCTACAGGGAGGACAGCCCCAGCATTTT	CSALQGGQPQHF
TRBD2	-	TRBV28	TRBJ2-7	TGTGCCAGCAGGAGCGCCGGGACTAGCGTCGGCGAGCAGTACTTC	CASRSAGTSVGEQYF
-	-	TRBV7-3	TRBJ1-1	TGTGCCAGCAGCTCTCTAAACGTACAGCGACACACTGAAGCTTTCTTT	CASSSLNVQRHTEAFF
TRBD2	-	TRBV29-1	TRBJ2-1	TGCAGCGTTGCCCTAGCGGGACCATTCTACAATGAGCAGTTCTTC	CSVALAGPFYNEQFF
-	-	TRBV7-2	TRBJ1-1	TGTGCCAGCAGCTTAGGGGGGACGTTGTACACTGAAGCTTTCTTT	CASSLGGTLYTEAFF
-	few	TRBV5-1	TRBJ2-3	TGCGCCAGCAGCTTGTGGAGCGAGGGCACAGATACGCAGTATTTT	CASSLWSEGTDTQYF
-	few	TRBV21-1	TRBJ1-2	TGTGCCAGCAGCGCCAGCGCTGTCTACGGCTACACCTTC	CASSASAVYGYTF
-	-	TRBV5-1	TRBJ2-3	TGCGCCAGCAGCTTGATGGGGGGAAGAGGCACAGATACGCAGTATTTT	CASSLMGGRGTDTQYF
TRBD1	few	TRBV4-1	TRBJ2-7	TGCGCCAGCAGCCAAGACGGGACAGGGGGGTTCGAGCAGTACTTC	CASSQDGTGGFEQYF
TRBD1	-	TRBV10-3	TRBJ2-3	TGTGCCATCAGAGGACAGGGAGAAGATACGCAGTATTTT	CAIRGQGEDTQYF
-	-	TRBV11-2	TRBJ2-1	TGTGCCAGCAGCCCTAGGATGGGTCCTTGGGAGTTCTTC	CASSPRMGPWEFF
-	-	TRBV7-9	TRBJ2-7	TGTGCCAGCCAACCGGGGACCTCCTACGAGCAGTACTTC	CASQPGTSYEQYF
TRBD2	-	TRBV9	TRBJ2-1	TGTGCCAGCAGCGTATCCGGGAGGGACTTGTTCTTC	CASSVSGRDLFF
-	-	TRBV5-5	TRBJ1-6	TGTGCCAGCAGCTTGGATCGTCAGGGGCGAAATTCACCCCTCCACTTT	CASSLDRQGRNSPLHF
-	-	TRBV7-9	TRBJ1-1	TGTGCCAGCAGCTTAAGTCATAGGACTGAAGCTTTCTTT	CASSLSHRTEAFF
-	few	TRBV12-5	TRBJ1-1	TGTGCTAGTGGTTTGGTACTCGGCAGGGGAACTGAAGCTTTCTTT	CASGLVLGRGTEAFF
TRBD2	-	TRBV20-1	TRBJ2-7	TGCAGTGCAACCAAGCGGGGGGTACCCTACGAGCAGTACTTC	CSATKRGVPYEQYF
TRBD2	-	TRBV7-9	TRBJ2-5	TGTGCCGGCGGACGAACTGCAGCGGGGGAGACCCAGTACTTC	CAGGRTAAGETQYF
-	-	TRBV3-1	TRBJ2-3	TGTGCCTGCAGCCAAGATATCGTCCGGCCAGATACGCAGTATTTT	CACSQDIVRPDTQYF
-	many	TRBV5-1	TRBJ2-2	TGTGCCAGCAGCTTAGTCGGACTGAACACCGGGGAGCTGTTTTTT	CASSLVGLNTGELFF
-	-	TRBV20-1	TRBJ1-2	TGCAGTGCTAAAAGTTCCAGGGGCCTCTACACCTTC	CSAKSSRGLYTF
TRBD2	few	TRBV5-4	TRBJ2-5	TGTGCCAGCAGGCGAGCGGGGGAGAAAACAACCAGGGAGACCCAGTACTTC	CASRRAGEKTTRETQYF
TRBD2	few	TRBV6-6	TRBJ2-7	TGTGCCAGCAACGGCGGGAGGACCTACGAGCAGTACTTC	CASNGGRTYEQYF
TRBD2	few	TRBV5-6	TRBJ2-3	TGTGCCAGCAGCCCACCAACTAGCGGGGGGGCCCTCACAGATACGCAGTATTTT	CASSPPTSGGALTDTQYF
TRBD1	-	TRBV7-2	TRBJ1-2	TGTGCCAGCAGCTTAGCGACAGGGGGCGCGAATGGCTACAGCTTC	CASSLATGGANGYSF
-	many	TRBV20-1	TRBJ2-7	TGCAGTGCTAGAGATGCAGGTCCCTCGGGTTACGAGCAGTACTTC	CSARDAGPSGYEQYF
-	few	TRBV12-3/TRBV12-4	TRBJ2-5	TGTGCCAGTAATATGGCGGGTTCCCAAGAGACCCAGTACTTC	CASNMAGSQETQYF
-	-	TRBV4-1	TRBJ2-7	TGCGCCAGCAGCCAAGAAGGCAGGGGCCACGAGCAGTACTTC	CASSQEGRGHEQYF